This T cell receptor beta chain was identified during a study of a mutant IDH1 vaccine in newly diagnosed glioma. Across the study: The first vaccination came 4-6 weeks after radiotherapy alone, or with temozolomide cycles. V12 fell at week 35 and V13, the study end, at week 47. Mean patient age was around 40 years; around 62% were male and about 38% female. Regarding the study as a whole: Pseudoprogression appears to have had no connection to changes in top peripheral T cell clonotypes.

As regards this clone: Its antigen remains unidentified.

The CDR3 spans 16 residues. With 6 bases clipped from V and 4 bases from J, the junction kept 12 bases outside the gene matches. Germline V gene sequence: CDR1 ENHRY, CDR2 SYGVKD. Measured with immunoSEQ multiplex PCR; TCRdb has only the in-frame clones, and not every one. The data contain about 94,000 clones, just under 90% of them singletons. Sample time point: week 47, end of study. All doses held 300 ug of mutant IDH1 20-mer peptide, with topical imiquimod. Sequencing was performed on PBMCs, taken from a glioma patient whose treatment included an IDH1 peptide vaccine. The TCR was taken from a woman aged 45 to 65 with glioma. The chain combines TRBV10-3 with TRBJ2-3; 8 bases line up with TRBD2. CDR3 nucleotide sequence: TGTGCCATCAGGGGACCTGCAGCGGGAGTCTCAGATACGCAGTATTTT. It translates to CAIRGPAAGVSDTQYF.